This T cell receptor (beta chain) was identified in a study of shared clonotypes between healthy human individuals. Regarding the study as a whole: Estimated clonotype richness was generally higher in naive than memory subsets. An anticipated effect of sequencing depth on clonotype sharing among donors was recognized.

Trimming shortened V by 2 bases and J by 6 bases, and 15 bases separated the two germline ends. The CDR3 contains 15 residues. CDR1 and CDR2 from the germline V gene are SGHNT and YYREEE (reference sequence). The authors distributed each subset's genomic DNA evenly over several immunoSEQ plates. TCRdb keeps only in-frame clones here, not all; method: immunoSEQ multiplex PCR. The sample lists roughly 1.5 million clones, 95% to 99% occurring once. This clone was seen only once. As yet, its antigen is unknown. Healthy and HIV-negative, the adult donors had no recent acute infections or vaccinations. Material for sequencing was naive CD4+ T cells sorted from blood. Sample subset: CD45RA+ positively selected. This TCR was sampled from a man under 40 in good health. The J gene is TRBJ2-1, the V gene TRBV5-4, with a weak D call TRBD1 (6 bases). Here the CDR3 DNA reads TGTGCCAGCAGCTTTCAGGGGAAGTTTGGCAATGAGCAGTTCTTC. Amino acids: CASSFQGKFGNEQFF.